This T cell receptor beta chain was identified during a study of cytomegalovirus exposure and HLA in healthy donors. Study-wide background: Of around 400 genotyped donors, roughly 80% grouped in the Caucasian-associated ancestry cluster.

A note on this clone: Its target is unknown.

V was trimmed by 4 bases and J by 3 bases, leaving 12 bases between them. The CDR3 length is 15 residues. Germline V gene data show CDR1 as SGHAT and CDR2 as FQNNGV. PCR used 60 Vbeta primers and 13 Jbeta primers. Profiled with immunoSEQ multiplex PCR; TCRdb holds only in-frame clones, not every one. The table has about 150,000 clones, 80% to 90% seen once. Whole-study results and caveats: Rare TCR sequences dominated, though some public TCRs recurred in many donors. It emerged from a later analysis that several of the most significant clusters appeared to be linked to common viral pathogens. Earlier analysis yielded a pattern in which most TCR beta V segments were productive about 87% or about 30% of the time.

This rearrangement joins TRBV11-2 to TRBJ1-4, with D hard to call. This clonotype originated in a male donor in good health and CMV-seronegative. The specimen was PBMCs. CDR3 protein: CASSSSIGSNEKLFF. For the CDR3, the DNA is TGTGCCAGCAGCTCGAGTATCGGTTCTAATGAAAAACTGTTTTTT.